This T cell receptor beta chain emerged from a study of T cell repertoires in cytomegalovirus infection. Across the whole study: Indications of both CMV infection and matching HLA type were provided by public TCR beta signatures.

CDR1 and CDR2 (germline): LGHNA, YSLEER. The V end lost 8 bases, the J end lost 5 bases, and 24 bases lay between the germline ends. There are 17 residues in the CDR3. On this clonotype itself: Its antigen remains unknown.

TCRdb analysed the reads with MiXCR anew, one entry per CDR3 protein. The sample contains some 480,000 distinct CDR3 sequences, about 33% of which appear only once. Overall study findings and caveats: Cumulative public TCR beta family frequency identified CMV carriers with the relevant HLA. Dominating the ex vivo response were TCR beta clonotypes that were CMV-specific and HLA-C-restricted.

This specimen consisted of cultured PBMCs, obtained from culture after CMV antigen stimulation. The chain is built from TRBV4-3 and TRBJ1-4; D call uncertain. The receptor comes from a human donor in good health (CMV status not recorded). Some clones in this sample may be carry-over from other donors' samples. The CDR3 sequence: CASSGRSVVGGNEKLFF. CDR3 DNA sequence: TGCGCCAGCTCAGGACGGTCCGTTGTTGGAGGGAATGAAAAACTGTTTTTT.